These T cell receptor beta chains were read from a single sample in a study of beta chain features in type 1 diabetes. Generated by immunoSEQ multiplex PCR, the TCRdb table keeps only in-frame clones and is missing some. The table has a few hundred thousand clones, approximately 11% seen once; the top ten hold 0.017%. Sequencing was performed on naive CD4+ T cells from blood. These receptors came from a man aged 25-40 years with type 1 diabetes. The CDR3 runs from the conserved cysteine through the conserved F or W. The D gene is left open where the match is weak. Rows may omit the clone size; those that give it use once, few, many or a size class.

size	D	V	J	DNA	CDR3
.	.	TRBV5-6	TRBJ1-2	TGTGCCAGCAGCTCGTTACTGGACAGCATTAACTATGGCTACACCTTC	CASSSLLDSINYGYTF
few	TRBD2	TRBV7-3	TRBJ2-1	TGTGCCAGCAGCGTTACTAGCGGGGTTTACAATGAGCAGTTCTTC	CASSVTSGVYNEQFF
.	.	TRBV4-3	TRBJ2-6	TGCGCCAGCAGCCAGGACCCTGGGGCAGGCCCAACGTGGCTGACTTTC	CASSQDPGAGPTWLTF
.	.	TRBV4-1	TRBJ1-1	TGCGCCAGCAGCCAAGAGGTATCCGGGGGCACTGAAGCTTTCTTT	CASSQEVSGGTEAFF
few	TRBD1	TRBV5-4	TRBJ1-4	TGTGCCAGCAGCTTCGGACAGGGAAATGAAAAACTGTTTTTT	CASSFGQGNEKLFF
.	TRBD1	TRBV29-1	TRBJ2-7	TGCAGCTCCGGGACAGCCTACGAGCAGTACTTC	CSSGTAYEQYF
few	TRBD1	TRBV30	TRBJ1-4	TGTGCCCATTCGCCCTACCAACAGGGGACAACTAATGAAAAACTGTTTTTT	CAHSPYQQGTTNEKLFF
few	.	TRBV7-9	TRBJ1-5	TGTGCCAGCAGCTTAGCGGACAGTCAGCCCCAGCATTTT	CASSLADSQPQHF
few	TRBD1	TRBV4-2	TRBJ1-6	TGTGCCAGCAGCCCTGGGGACAGAGATAATTCACCCCTCCACTTT	CASSPGDRDNSPLHF
.	TRBD1	TRBV7-9	TRBJ1-1	TGTGCCAGCAGCAAGACAGGGGACACTGAAGCTTTCTTT	CASSKTGDTEAFF
.	.	TRBV14	TRBJ1-1	TGTGCCAGCAGCAACGGGTTGAGTACTGAAGCTTTCTTT	CASSNGLSTEAFF
few	TRBD1	TRBV5-6	TRBJ2-1	TGTGCCAGCAGCCCACCGGGACAGGGTAAAAATGAGCAGTTCTTC	CASSPPGQGKNEQFF
.	.	TRBV7-9	TRBJ1-2	TGTGCCAGCAGCTTCGGACAGACAGTCTATGGCTACACCTTC	CASSFGQTVYGYTF
.	TRBD2	TRBV9	TRBJ2-7	TGTGCCAGCAGCGTGGAGCAGCGGGGGCAACAGTACTTC	CASSVEQRGQQYF
few	.	TRBV2	TRBJ2-2	TGTGCCAGCAGGCCAGGATCGAACACCGGGGAGCTGTTTTTT	CASRPGSNTGELFF
few	.	TRBV29-1	TRBJ2-5	TGCAGCGTTGGGTCGGGTGAGACCCAGTACTTC	CSVGSGETQYF
few	TRBD2	TRBV27	TRBJ2-1	TGTGCCAGCAGCCTCACTAGCGGGGGGACCTACAATGAGCAGTTCTTC	CASSLTSGGTYNEQFF
few	.	TRBV30	TRBJ2-3	TGTGCCTGGACCTTGCCAGGGACAGATACGCAGTATTTT	CAWTLPGTDTQYF
few	TRBD2	TRBV19	TRBJ2-1	TGTGCCAGTAGTAGATTAGCGGGACAAACCACCGGTGAGCAGTTCTTC	CASSRLAGQTTGEQFF
.	.	TRBV5-4	TRBJ2-7	TGTGCCAGCAGCTACCAGGACAGCGAGCAGTACTTC	CASSYQDSEQYF
few	TRBD2	TRBV7-3	TRBJ2-3	TGTGCCAGCAGCTCGACTAGCGGAGATACGCAGTATTTT	CASSSTSGDTQYF
.	.	TRBV5-8	TRBJ2-3	TGTGCCAGCAGCTTGCAATTGCGAGATACGCAGTATTTT	CASSLQLRDTQYF
few	.	TRBV20-1	TRBJ2-7	TGCAGTGCTGCTAGTGACGAGCAGTACTTC	CSAASDEQYF
.	.	TRBV2	TRBJ2-5	TGTGCCAGCAGTAAAAGGGAGGTAGAGACCCAGTACTTC	CASSKREVETQYF
.	.	TRBV15	TRBJ1-5	TGTGCCACCAGCAGAGACGGGAACAATCAGCCCCAGCATTTT	CATSRDGNNQPQHF
.	.	TRBV10-2	TRBJ2-1	TGCGCCAGCAGTCCCCCGTACAATGAGCAGTTCTTC	CASSPPYNEQFF
few	.	TRBV5-5	TRBJ1-2	TGTGCCAGCAGCTCCTCGACCGGGATCGAGGGCTACACCTTC	CASSSSTGIEGYTF
few	TRBD1	TRBV29-1	TRBJ1-1	TGCAGCGTTCTGACAGGGGGCAGAAGCACTGAAGCTTTCTTT	CSVLTGGRSTEAFF
few	TRBD1	TRBV9	TRBJ2-6	TGTGCCAGCAGCGTCCAGGTCGACAGGGGTACTTCTGGGGCCAACGTCCTGACTTTC	CASSVQVDRGTSGANVLTF
.	.	TRBV28	TRBJ1-1	TGTGCCAGCAGTCCCCTCGGGAACACTGAAGCTTTCTTT	CASSPLGNTEAFF
few	TRBD1	TRBV6-5	TRBJ2-1	TGTGCCAGCAGGGCGACAGGGGGCAATGAGCAGTTCTTC	CASRATGGNEQFF
.	.	TRBV5-5	TRBJ2-4	TGTGCCAGCAGCCGTACAGAAAACATTCAGTACTTC	CASSRTENIQYF
.	.	TRBV6-5	TRBJ2-7	TGTGCCAGCGGCCGGATCGGGGGCTACGAGCAGTACTTC	CASGRIGGYEQYF